These 4 T cell receptor beta chains were sequenced from one sample in a study of identifying expanded T cells in peripheral blood. Generated by immunoSEQ multiplex PCR, the TCRdb table keeps only in-frame clones and is missing some. The data hold around 90,000 clones, with approximately 90% observed a single time. Input material: blood. The receptors derive from a person aged 18 to 75 in good health.

The sample holds a few counts of this clone. The chain uses TRBV6-1 and TRBJ2-5; 9 bases are a match to TRBD1. CDR3 length equals 17 residues. Germline CDR1 is MNHNS and CDR2 is SASEGT. With 3 bases clipped from V and 5 bases from J, the junction kept 13 bases outside the gene matches. CDR3 sequence reads: CASSDLQSTGGLETQYF. The CDR3 DNA reads as TGTGCCAGCAGTGATCTTCAATCGACAGGGGGGTTGGAGACCCAGTACTTC.

The J gene is TRBJ2-7, the V gene TRBV28; D is possibly TRBD2 (6 bases). Germline V gene data show CDR1 as MDHEN and CDR2 as SYDVKM. V shed 3 bases and J shed 0 bases, with 12 bases lying between them. The CDR3 covers 15 residues. CDR3 in DNA: TGTGCCAGCAGTTTGGGTAGCGGCTCCTCCTACGAGCAGTACTTC. It codes for CASSLGSGSSYEQYF.

V is TRBV15 and J is TRBJ2-5; no reliable D call. The V gene lost 0 bases and the J gene lost 4 bases, with 3 bases spanning the gap. This CDR3 spans 12 amino acids. Looked up from germline, CDR1 is LNHNV and CDR2 is YYDKDF (reference sequence). The CDR3 region has the DNA TGTGCCACCAGCAGAGAGCGAGAGACCCAGTACTTC. Its translation: CATSRERETQYF.

The rearrangement uses TRBV7-9 and TRBJ2-5; 7 bases are a match to TRBD1. The J segment lost 0 bases and the V segment lost 4 bases, leaving 5 bases of the junction unmatched. Germline V gene lookup returns CDR1 SEHNR and CDR2 FQNEAQ (reference sequence). This CDR3 is 15 amino acids long. The chain's CDR3 is CASSSPDRDQETQYF. The CDR3 DNA follows: TGTGCCAGCAGCTCCCCCGACAGGGACCAAGAGACCCAGTACTTC.